One and the same sample provided the 21 T cell receptor beta chains below, sequenced in a study of OX40 agonist ivuxolimab in advanced cancers. The data were produced by immunoSEQ multiplex PCR, yet TCRdb's version contains in-frame clones alone and is incomplete. The sample lists roughly 66,000 clones, approximately 80% occurring once. The sequences come from CD4+ or CD8+ T cells sorted from blood, collected in a trial of the OX40 agonist ivuxolimab. The source of these receptors is an adult with an advanced solid tumor such as melanoma, head and neck, liver or kidney cancer.

The chain employs TRBV2 and TRBJ1-4; TRBD1 aligns across 7 bases. Germline values: CDR1 SNHLY, CDR2 FYNNEI. The CDR3 has 14 amino acids. The V and J ends lost 7 bases and 4 bases, in that order; junction bases with no gene match: 6. CDR3 in amino acids: CASTTTGINEKLFF. DNA for the CDR3: TGTGCCAGCACTACGACAGGGATTAATGAAAAACTGTTTTTT.

By share, this clone ranks as medium-sized. The genes are TRBV7-2 and TRBJ2-7, with D hard to call. CDR3 length: 15 residues. V lost 5 bases and J 2 bases, leaving 16 bases between the germline ends. Germline loops: CDR1 SGHTA, CDR2 FQGNSA. The DNA for the CDR3 is TGTGCCAGCAGCCTGTCTGGGCACTTAACCTACGAGCAGTACTTC. Residues: CASSLSGHLTYEQYF. The full variable domain, in which reference TRBV7-2 and TRBJ2-7 provide the parts outside the CDR3, is GAGVSQSPSNKVTEKGKDVELRCDPISGHTALYWYRQSLGQGLEFLIYFQGNSAPDKSGLPSDRFSAERTGGSVSTLTIQRTQQEDSAVYLCASSLSGHLTYEQYFGPGTRLTVT.

The rearrangement uses TRBV4-2 and TRBJ2-1, with 14 bases fitting TRBD2. The CDR3 runs to 17 residues. Per germline, CDR1 LGHNA and CDR2 YNFKEQ. The J segment lost 9 bases and the V segment lost 1 base, leaving 8 bases of the junction unmatched. The CDR3 protein is CASSQGMGTSGRGEQFF. As DNA, the CDR3 is TGTGCCAGCAGCCAAGGGATGGGGACTAGCGGGAGAGGTGAGCAGTTCTTC.

The rearrangement uses TRBV7-6 and TRBJ1-3; D ambiguous. The CDR3 runs 16 residues. Trimming removed 1 base at V and 3 bases at J, with 13 bases between. Germline V gene data show CDR1 as SGHVS and CDR2 as FNYEAQ. The CDR3 spells CASSLGADKRGNTIYF. CDR3 nucleotides: TGTGCCAGCAGCTTAGGTGCAGACAAACGTGGAAACACCATATATTTT.

The rearrangement uses TRBV18 and TRBJ1-2, with a possible D match to TRBD1 (6 bases). The CDR3 is 15 residues long. V was trimmed by 2 bases and J by 7 bases, leaving 17 bases between them. Germline V lookup: CDR1 KGHSH, CDR2 LQKENI. This CDR3 reads CASSPSRDNLFGYTF. The CDR3 DNA follows: TGTGCCAGCTCACCATCCCGGGACAATCTATTTGGCTACACCTTC.

The rearrangement uses TRBV30 and TRBJ2-7, with D possibly matching TRBD1 (7 bases). V shed 3 bases and J shed 1 base, with 22 bases lying between them. The germline gives CDR1 GTSNPN, CDR2 SVGIG (reference sequence). This CDR3 is 17 amino acids long. CDR3 in amino acids: CAWSGVSRGDESYEQYF. CDR3 nucleotides: TGTGCCTGGAGCGGAGTATCCAGGGGGGATGAATCCTACGAGCAGTACTTC.

The chain joins TRBV27 to TRBJ1-1; 9 bases align to TRBD1. J was trimmed by 3 bases and V by 5 bases; bases with no gene match: 1. The length of the CDR3 is 13 residues. Per the germline V gene, CDR1 is MNHEY and CDR2 is SMNVEV (reference sequence). This chain's CDR3 is CASSRQGDTEAFF. DNA for the CDR3: TGTGCCAGCAGTCGACAGGGGGACACTGAAGCTTTCTTT.

V and J are TRBV5-4 and TRBJ2-1, with 8 nucleotides matching TRBD2. V lost 4 bases, J lost 0 bases, and 6 bases stayed unmatched. Germline CDR1 and CDR2: SGHNT and YYREEE (reference sequence). The CDR3 length is 16 residues. CDR3 nucleotides: TGTGCCAGCAGCCCAACTAGCGGAAGCTCCTACAATGAGCAGTTCTTC. Amino acids: CASSPTSGSSYNEQFF. Based on the CDR3 plus reference TRBV5-4 and TRBJ2-1, the full variable domain is ETGVTQSPTHLIKTRGQQVTLRCSSQSGHNTVSWYQQALGQGPQFIFQYYREEENGRGNFPPRFSGLQFPNYSSELNVNALELDDSALYLCASSPTSGSSYNEQFFGPGTRLTVL.

In this sample, this clone turned up once. Other DNA sequences from this sample encode an identical CDR3 as well. V usage is TRBV6-1 and J usage is TRBJ1-1; D not resolved. Germline V gene lookup returns CDR1 MNHNS and CDR2 SASEGT. V dropped 3 bases and J dropped 9 bases, with 17 bases sitting between them. The length of the CDR3 is 14 residues. The CDR3 spells CASSDTASSSQAFF. Here the CDR3 DNA reads TGTGCCAGCAGTGACACCGCCTCCTCTTCCCAAGCTTTCTTT.

This clone came up once. V is TRBV7-2 and J is TRBJ1-2; 7 bases are a match to TRBD1. The CDR3 is made up of 13 amino acids. Per the germline V gene, CDR1 is SGHTA and CDR2 is FQGNSA. Trimming took 7 bases from V and 4 from J; bases not matched to a gene: 6. CDR3 residues: CASKDREGYGYTF. CDR3 sequence (DNA): TGTGCCAGCAAAGACAGGGAGGGCTATGGCTACACCTTC.

The rearrangement links TRBV11-2 to TRBJ1-4; D not resolved. CDR1 SGHAT and CDR2 FQNNGV come from the germline V gene. This CDR3 is built from 15 residues. Trimming pared 6 bases from V and 7 bases from J, leaving 18 bases between. The CDR3 bases are TGTGCCAGCAGACCGATTCGAGAGGGTGGTGAAAAACTGTTTTTT. Encoded protein: CASRPIREGGEKLFF.

The rearrangement links TRBV30 to TRBJ2-1; TRBD2 might be the D (6 bases). There are 15 residues in the CDR3. From germline, CDR1 is GTSNPN and CDR2 SVGIG (reference sequence). V lost 2 bases and J lost 8, with 19 bases in between. CDR3 residues: CAWSPKRVLLDEQFF. CDR3 DNA sequence: TGTGCCTGGAGTCCAAAGCGGGTTTTGTTAGATGAGCAGTTCTTC.

This clone was counted between two and nine times. The genes are TRBV28 and TRBJ1-5; 10 bases line up with TRBD1. The CDR3 is made up of 14 amino acids. Germline CDR1 is MDHEN and CDR2 is SYDVKM. J lost 5 bases, V lost 6 bases, and 4 bases had no gene match. This chain's CDR3 is CASSTTGGYQPQHF. The CDR3 bases are TGTGCCAGCAGCACGACAGGGGGCTATCAGCCCCAGCATTTT.

This sequence joins TRBV7-1 and TRBJ1-6; 10 positions match TRBD1. TRBV7-1 is an ORF for which the function is uncertain. This CDR3 has 15 residues. J gave up 9 bases and V 5 bases, and 7 bases lay outside the gene matches. The CDR3 coding sequence is TGTGCCAGCAGCCCCTCAGACAGGGGGCTTTCACCCCTCCACTTT. It encodes CASSPSDRGLSPLHF.

The V gene is TRBV21-1, the J gene TRBJ1-2; the D call in the table, TRBD1, was not verified against the DNA. TRBV21-1 is flagged as a pseudogene. CDR3 size: 15 residues. This CDR3 reads CASSFLGKGAGGYTF. In nucleotides, the CDR3 is TGTGCCAGCAGCTTTTTGGGGAAGGGGGCTGGTGGCTACACCTTC.

V is TRBV7-9 and J is TRBJ1-2; 7 nucleotides match TRBD1. CDR1 is SEHNR, CDR2 FQNEAQ, per germline (reference sequence). This CDR3 comprises 14 residues. V lost 11 bases, J lost 1 base, and 10 bases stayed unmatched. Here the CDR3 reads CAGRRGEGNYGYTF. In DNA, the CDR3 is TGTGCCGGTCGCAGGGGGGAAGGTAACTATGGCTACACCTTC.

V is TRBV7-9 and J is TRBJ2-7, with 7 positions matching TRBD1. CDR1 SEHNR and CDR2 FQNEAQ come from the germline V gene (reference sequence). There are 14 residues in the CDR3. The trim removed 10 bases at V and 2 bases at J, leaving 11 bases unmatched. The CDR3 sequence is CATTLRDRAYEQYF. CDR3 nucleotides: TGTGCCACCACACTCCGGGACAGAGCCTACGAGCAGTACTTC.

The chain has TRBV5-1 and TRBJ2-1; D gene unclear. V lost 1 base, J lost 1 base, and 9 bases lay in between. The CDR3 consists of 15 residues. The germline CDR1 and CDR2 sequences are SGHRS and YFSETQ. This chain's CDR3 is CASSLSVQSYNEQFF. CDR3 coding DNA: TGCGCCAGCAGCTTGTCCGTCCAGTCCTACAATGAGCAGTTCTTC.

The chain has TRBV11-1 and TRBJ2-1, with 7 bases aligning to TRBD1. This CDR3 comprises 15 residues. Losses at the gene ends were 4 bases for V and 5 bases for J; bases not matched to a gene: 8. Germline CDR1 is SGHAT and CDR2 is FQDESV (reference sequence). The CDR3 is CASSSYRDRDNEQFF. Here the CDR3 DNA reads TGTGCCAGCAGCTCATACCGGGACAGAGACAATGAGCAGTTCTTC.

This clone is medium-sized in the sample. The rearrangement links TRBV14 to TRBJ1-1; the D is unclear. V lost 0 bases to trimming and J lost 3 bases, with 11 bases between them. Per the germline V gene, CDR1 is SGHDN and CDR2 is FVKESK. The CDR3 is 15 amino acids. DNA of the CDR3: TGTGCCAGCAGCCAAGAGACGGGCGTCGACACTGAAGCTTTCTTT. Its translation: CASSQETGVDTEAFF.

The V call is TRBV5-6, the J call TRBJ2-5, with D perhaps being TRBD1 or TRBD2 (7 bases each). The germline V gene has CDR1 SGHDT and CDR2 YYEEEE. This CDR3 has 14 residues. Trimming took 3 bases from V and 5 from J, leaving 14 bases between them. CDR3 in amino acids: CASSSTGRVETQYF. DNA of the CDR3: TGTGCCAGCAGCTCGACAGGGAGGGTCGAGACCCAGTACTTC.